This T cell receptor beta chain was sequenced for a study of T cells after yellow fever vaccination. Study-wide points: Although most clonotypes did not, a small share appeared in both CD4 and CD8 compartments.

This clonotype was seen ten or more times. Its cognate antigen is unknown. The TCR cDNA carried a universal primer site and UMIs from 5'RACE template switching. TCRdb itself ran the 5' RACE reads through MiXCR, one entry per CDR3 protein. The sample holds 250,000 or so distinct CDR3 sequences, more than 3.5% seen once. This material consisted of PBMCs, taken 15 days after the yellow fever booster vaccination. The receptor was isolated from a man younger than 35 who received the YFV17D yellow fever vaccine.

The CDR3 loop is CASRRSTNEKLFF. CDR3 in DNA: TGTGCCAGCAGGCGGTCAACTAATGAAAAACTGTTTTTT. The chain couples TRBV12-3 or TRBV12-4 to TRBJ1-4; D gene unclear. Between the trimmed V and J ends, which lost 6 bases and 0 bases, there was a span of 5 bases. The CDR3 sequence is 13 residues long.